The 9 T cell receptor beta chains given below trace back to one sample, sequenced in a study of blood T cell repertoires in COVID-19. Data came from immunoSEQ multiplex PCR; TCRdb stores just in-frame clones and leaves some out. In the table there are a few hundred thousand clones, approximately 88% of which are singletons. Sequencing input: peripheral blood. Receptor source: an older woman with COVID-19, enrolled during active disease.

The chain has TRBV19 and TRBJ1-6; D gene unclear. With 4 bases removed from V and 6 bases from J, the gap between germline ends came to 7 bases. Germline V gene lookup returns CDR1 LNHDA and CDR2 SQIVND (reference sequence). The CDR3 runs 13 residues. This CDR3 reads CASSTYSNSPLHF. The CDR3 DNA is TGTGCCAGTAGTACCTACAGTAATTCACCCCTCCACTTT.

This clone was seen once. The chain has TRBV7-2 and TRBJ2-7, with 11 positions matching TRBD1. Germline CDR1 reads SGHTA; CDR2 reads FQGNSA. The V and J ends lost 1 base and 4 bases, in that order; junction bases with no gene match: 6. The CDR3 is 16 amino acids. The CDR3 DNA is TGTGCCAGCAGCTTAGGTTTGGACAGGGGGCGGTACGAGCAGTACTTC. Translation gives CASSLGLDRGRYEQYF.

The rearrangement uses TRBV4-1 and TRBJ1-2; 9 bases are shared with TRBD1. This CDR3 has 15 residues. Germline V CDR1 and CDR2: MGHRA, YSYEKL. After removal of 3 bases from V and 4 bases from J, the junction contained 6 bases not matched to a gene. The CDR3 DNA reads TGCGCCAGCAGCCACCCTGGACAGGGGCCCTATGGCTACACCTTC. This gives the protein CASSHPGQGPYGYTF.

This clone was recorded a few times. The chain couples TRBV28 to TRBJ2-4; a weak D match, TRBD2 (6 bases). V lost 10 bases, J lost 9 bases, and 16 bases lay in between. The length of the CDR3 is 12 residues. Per germline, CDR1 MDHEN and CDR2 SYDVKM. The CDR3 nucleotides read TGTGCCACCTCGGGACTTGCAGGCATTCAGTACTTC. Its translation: CATSGLAGIQYF.

The gene calls are TRBV6-5 and TRBJ1-1; 8 bases are shared with TRBD1. Trimming cost V 7 bases and J 3 bases; bases outside gene matches: 10. Germline V lookup: CDR1 MNHEY, CDR2 SVGAGI. The CDR3 runs 15 residues. The CDR3 sequence is CASILSGGLYTEAFF. CDR3 coding DNA: TGTGCCAGCATACTGTCAGGGGGCTTGTACACTGAAGCTTTCTTT.

The chain carries TRBV5-1 and TRBJ2-1, with D perhaps TRBD2 (6 bases). The CDR3 totals 15 residues. Looked up from germline, CDR1 is SGHRS and CDR2 is YFSETQ. Deletions cut 4 bases from V and 0 bases from J, with 11 bases between. The CDR3 spells CASSPGLSSYNEQFF. CDR3 DNA sequence: TGCGCCAGCAGCCCGGGACTGAGCTCCTACAATGAGCAGTTCTTC.

The V gene is TRBV5-1, the J gene TRBJ2-7; TRBD2 matches at 8 bases. Trimming at V came to 4 bases and at J to 3 bases, leaving 6 bases not matched to a gene. CDR1 SGHRS and CDR2 YFSETQ come from the germline V gene. This CDR3 spans 14 amino acids. The CDR3 DNA reads as TGCGCCAGCAGCCCGTTGAGCGGGAGCTACGAGCAGTACTTC. Translated: CASSPLSGSYEQYF. Full variable domain (outside the CDR3, taken from reference TRBV5-1 and TRBJ2-7): KAGVTQTPRYLIKTRGQQVTLSCSPISGHRSVSWYQQTPGQGLQFLFEYFSETQRNKGNFPGRFSGRQFSNSRSEMNVSTLELGDSALYLCASSPLSGSYEQYFGPGTRLTVT.

The chain couples TRBV5-6 to TRBJ1-1; 7 bases map to TRBD1. V trimming: 4 bases; J trimming: 4 bases; junction bases outside the gene matches: 7. The CDR3 has 14 amino acids. CDR1 and CDR2 (germline): SGHDT, YYEEEE. The CDR3 region is CASSEQGFSTEAFF. The DNA of the CDR3 is TGTGCCAGCAGCGAACAGGGGTTCAGCACTGAAGCTTTCTTT.

A word on this clone: Other DNA sequences from this sample encode an identical CDR3 as well. The rearrangement joins TRBV7-3 to TRBJ2-3; TRBD2 matches 7 bases. The CDR3 length is 14 residues. The ends lost 4 bases at V and 3 bases at J; junction bases unmatched: 4. CDR1 and CDR2 (germline): SGHTA, FQGTGA. The CDR3 loop is CASSSQAGTDTQYF. CDR3 DNA: TGTGCCAGCAGCTCCCAAGCGGGAACAGATACGCAGTATTTT.